The 20 T cell receptor beta chains below all came from one sample that was sequenced in a study of cytomegalovirus exposure and HLA in healthy donors. The PCR was carried out with 60 Vbeta primers and 13 Jbeta primers. The repertoire was sequenced with immunoSEQ multiplex PCR; TCRdb's copy has only in-frame clones and lacks some. The sample lists 250,000 to 350,000 clones; around 86% were seen once. The sequencing sample was made of PBMCs. The receptors were gathered from a man aged 35 to 55 in good health and CMV-seropositive.

To note about this clone: One end of the junction varies from germline; a read error may be responsible. This sequence joins TRBV7-7 and TRBJ2-7, with 8 bases that match TRBD1. The CDR3 has 14 amino acids. Germline V lookup: CDR1 SSHAT, CDR2 FNYEAQ (reference sequence). The CDR3 sequence is CASSSGQGSYEQYF. The DNA for the CDR3 is TGTGCTAGCAGCTCAGGACAGGGTTCCTACGAGCAGTACTTC.

This clone was recorded only once. The rearrangement uses TRBV7-6 and TRBJ2-2, with a tentative D call TRBD1 (6 bases). Between the trimmed V and J ends, which lost 5 bases and 7 bases, there was a span of 26 bases. The germline CDR1 and CDR2 sequences are SGHVS and FNYEAQ. This CDR3 comprises 18 residues. CDR3 DNA sequence: TGTGCCAGCAGCCAAATTAGGGGACACAGGGATCGGGGCGGGGAGCTGTTTTTT. Translating it yields CASSQIRGHRDRGGELFF.

The rearrangement uses TRBV19 and TRBJ2-3, with 11 nucleotides matching TRBD2. The CDR3 extends over 15 amino acids. The trim removed 7 bases at V and 2 bases at J, leaving 5 bases unmatched. Germline-derived CDR1 and CDR2 are LNHDA and SQIVND (reference sequence). CDR3 sequence (DNA): TGTGCCAGTACCGTAGCGGGAGGGGACACAGATACGCAGTATTTT. It translates to CASTVAGGDTDTQYF.

The V and J genes are TRBV5-1 and TRBJ2-5, with D perhaps TRBD2 (5 bases). V shed 0 bases and J shed 5 bases, with 20 bases lying between them. The CDR3 extends over 17 amino acids. Germline assignment: CDR1 SGHRS and CDR2 YFSETQ. The CDR3 protein is CASSLAPYPSGGETQYF. The CDR3 DNA reads TGCGCCAGCAGCTTGGCCCCCTACCCCTCTGGCGGGGAGACCCAGTACTTC.

The V and J genes are TRBV28 and TRBJ1-1; D is ambiguous. Trimming took 1 base from V and 1 from J, leaving 7 bases between them. Germline values: CDR1 MDHEN, CDR2 SYDVKM. This CDR3 comprises 14 residues. CDR3: CASSLSSGNTEAFF. Written as DNA, the CDR3 is TGTGCCAGCAGTTTATCGTCCGGGAACACTGAAGCTTTCTTT.

V is TRBV28 and J is TRBJ1-1; 10 bases fit TRBD1. Unmatched junction bases numbered 7, after V lost 6 bases and J lost 3 bases. This CDR3 region has 15 residues. Per the germline V gene, CDR1 is MDHEN and CDR2 is SYDVKM. CDR3 nucleotides: TGTGCCAGCAGCCTGACAGGACAGGGGGACACTGAAGCTTTCTTT. The encoded protein is CASSLTGQGDTEAFF.

This rearrangement joins TRBV6-4 to TRBJ2-3; 8 bases match TRBD2. The J segment lost 0 bases and the V segment lost 4 bases, leaving 3 bases of the junction unmatched. The CDR3 has 15 amino acids. Per the germline V gene, CDR1 is MRHNA and CDR2 is SNTAGT. This CDR3 is CASSVASGSTDTQYF. The DNA for the CDR3 is TGTGCCAGCAGTGTGGCTAGCGGGAGCACAGATACGCAGTATTTT.

The chain recombines TRBV6-1 with TRBJ1-1; 8 bases align to TRBD1. This CDR3 has 15 amino acids. Trimming cost V 7 bases and J 8 bases; bases outside gene matches: 15. Germline assignment: CDR1 MNHNS and CDR2 SASEGT. The CDR3 region is CASTPPMLDRAEAFF. The CDR3 DNA follows: TGTGCCAGCACCCCCCCTATGCTGGACAGGGCGGAAGCTTTCTTT.

V and J are TRBV27 and TRBJ1-2, with 7 bases matching TRBD1. In germline, CDR1 is MNHEY, CDR2 SMNVEV (reference sequence). Trimming took 2 bases from V and 5 from J; bases not matched to a gene: 8. CDR3 length: 15 residues. CDR3 sequence: CASSLTGAVPYGYTF. The CDR3 coding sequence is TGTGCCAGCAGTTTAACAGGGGCGGTTCCATATGGCTACACCTTC.

V is TRBV27 and J is TRBJ2-7; 7 positions agree with TRBD1. The CDR3 totals 14 residues. CDR1 and CDR2 (germline): MNHEY, SMNVEV (reference sequence). With V trimmed by 5 bases and J by 6 bases, 10 bases remained unmatched. CDR3 DNA: TGTGCCAGCAGTAAGGGACAGAATCAGGGCGAGCAGTACTTC. This translates into CASSKGQNQGEQYF.

The chain links TRBV18 to TRBJ1-5, with no clear D. The CDR3 is 13 amino acids. From germline, CDR1 is KGHSH and CDR2 LQKENI. V lost 3 bases, J lost 4 bases, and 7 bases lay in between. The DNA for the CDR3 is TGTGCCAGCTCACCGGGCAAAAATCAGCCCCAGCATTTT. Its protein is CASSPGKNQPQHF.

The chain employs TRBV19 and TRBJ2-2; TRBD2 matches at 13 bases. V dropped 5 bases and J dropped 14; count of bases not matched to a gene: 11. CDR3 length equals 15 residues. The germline CDR1 and CDR2 sequences are LNHDA and SQIVND (reference sequence). This CDR3 reads CASSPEQWTSGGLFF. CDR3 in DNA: TGTGCCAGTAGTCCAGAACAGTGGACTAGCGGGGGTCTGTTTTTT. Combining the CDR3 with reference TRBV19 and TRBJ2-2 gives the whole variable domain DGGITQSPKYLFRKEGQNVTLSCEQNLNHDAMYWYRQDPGQGLRLIYYSQIVNDFQKGDIAEGYSVSREKKESFPLTVTSAQKNPTAFYLCASSPEQWTSGGLFFGEGSRLTVL.

A single count supports this clone. This sequence joins TRBV21-1 and TRBJ2-5; the D call of TRBD2 is as the table states it, not checked on the DNA. TRBV21-1 is marked as a pseudogene. The CDR3 totals 14 residues. This CDR3 reads CASSKEGEGETQYF. The CDR3 bases are TGTGCCAGCAGCAAAGAGGGGGAGGGAGAGACCCAGTACTTC.

This sequence joins TRBV15 and TRBJ1-1; no firm D call. The CDR3 sequence is 15 residues long. The V end lost 1 base, the J end lost 4 bases, and 13 bases lay between the germline ends. Germline loops: CDR1 LNHNV, CDR2 YYDKDF (reference sequence). Here the CDR3 reads CATSRGRVIGTEAFF. The CDR3 DNA sequence: TGTGCCACCAGCAGAGGGCGGGTTATAGGCACTGAAGCTTTCTTT.

The gene calls are TRBV19 and TRBJ2-5; weak D call: TRBD2 (6 bases). With 4 bases removed from V and 3 bases from J, the gap between germline ends came to 12 bases. The V gene's germline CDR1 is LNHDA and CDR2 SQIVND (reference sequence). The CDR3 is 14 residues long. The DNA for the CDR3 is TGTGCCAGTAGTACGGGCGGGACGAAAGAGACCCAGTACTTC. Its translation: CASSTGGTKETQYF. Together with reference TRBV19 and TRBJ2-5, the CDR3 gives the full variable domain: DGGITQSPKYLFRKEGQNVTLSCEQNLNHDAMYWYRQDPGQGLRLIYYSQIVNDFQKGDIAEGYSVSREKKESFPLTVTSAQKNPTAFYLCASSTGGTKETQYFGPGTRLLVL.

This chain uses TRBV28 with TRBJ2-2; 9 positions match TRBD1. The CDR3 length is 15 residues. The ends lost 4 bases at V and 7 bases at J; junction bases unmatched: 7. Per the germline V gene, CDR1 is MDHEN and CDR2 is SYDVKM. CDR3: CASSSGTGFDGELFF. The DNA for the CDR3 is TGTGCCAGCAGTTCCGGGACAGGGTTCGACGGGGAGCTGTTTTTT.

The chain joins TRBV18 to TRBJ2-1, with TRBD2 identical over 8 bases. The CDR3 loop spans 15 amino acids. In germline, CDR1 is KGHSH, CDR2 LQKENI. Unmatched junction bases numbered 9, after V lost 3 bases and J lost 8 bases. This CDR3 reads CASSPTSGSGYEQFF. CDR3 nucleotides: TGTGCCAGCTCACCTACAAGCGGGAGTGGGTATGAGCAGTTCTTC.

The chain employs TRBV6-5 and TRBJ1-2, with no clear D. This CDR3 is built from 15 residues. The V gene's germline CDR1 is MNHEY and CDR2 SVGAGI. Trimming pared 2 bases from V and 2 bases from J, leaving 12 bases between. CDR3 sequence reads: CASSYSQVLNYGYTF. CDR3 nucleotides: TGTGCCAGCAGTTACAGTCAGGTTCTAAACTATGGCTACACCTTC.

This clone was detected only once. This chain joins TRBV18 and TRBJ2-3, with D perhaps matching TRBD2 (5 bases). The V gene lost 3 bases and the J gene lost 4 bases, with 5 bases spanning the gap. Germline values: CDR1 KGHSH, CDR2 LQKENI. The length of the CDR3 is 12 residues. Written as DNA, the CDR3 is TGTGCCAGCTCACCGAGGGCAGATACGCAGTATTTT. Its translation: CASSPRADTQYF.

The rearrangement uses TRBV7-9 and TRBJ2-3, with D unresolved. The CDR3 loop spans 12 amino acids. V gave up 5 bases and J gave up 5 bases, with 8 bases separating them. Germline V gives CDR1 SEHNR, CDR2 FQNEAQ (reference sequence). This CDR3 reads CASSPAVDTQYF. The CDR3 nucleotides are TGTGCCAGCAGCCCTGCGGTAGATACGCAGTATTTT.